The sequence of this TCR beta chain was determined in a study of cytomegalovirus exposure and HLA in healthy donors. J lost 5 bases, V lost 5 bases, and 4 bases had no gene match. Per the germline V gene, CDR1 is SNHLY and CDR2 is FYNNEI. CDR3 length equals 13 residues. Findings of the study overall: DRB1 had the most TCR associations and HLA-C the fewest, a later analysis found, with rates varying by HLA locus.

Both 60 Vbeta primers and 13 Jbeta primers went into the PCR. Some clones are missing from TCRdb's copy, which holds only in-frame ones; the method was immunoSEQ multiplex PCR. The sample holds more than 95,000 clones; roughly 74% are singletons and the top ten take 2.5% to 3%. As concerns this clone: Its antigen is unknown.

The V and J genes are TRBV2 and TRBJ1-2; 8 nucleotides match TRBD1. The sample taken for sequencing was PBMCs. The receptor was derived from a female donor in good health and CMV-seropositive. The CDR3 here is CASSQDRVYGYTF. The CDR3 nucleotides read TGTGCCAGCAGTCAGGACAGGGTATATGGCTACACCTTC.